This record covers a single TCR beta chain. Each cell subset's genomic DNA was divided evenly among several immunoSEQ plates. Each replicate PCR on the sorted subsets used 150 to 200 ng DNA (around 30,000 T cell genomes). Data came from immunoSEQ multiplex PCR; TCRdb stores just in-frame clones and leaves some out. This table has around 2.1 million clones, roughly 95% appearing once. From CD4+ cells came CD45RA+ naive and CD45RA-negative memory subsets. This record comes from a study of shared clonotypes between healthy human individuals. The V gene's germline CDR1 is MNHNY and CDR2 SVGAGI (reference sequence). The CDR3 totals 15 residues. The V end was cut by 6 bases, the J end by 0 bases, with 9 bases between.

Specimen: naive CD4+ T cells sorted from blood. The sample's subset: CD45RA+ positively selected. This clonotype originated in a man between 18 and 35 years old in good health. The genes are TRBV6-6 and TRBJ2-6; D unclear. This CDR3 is CASRGGSSGANVLTF. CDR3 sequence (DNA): TGTGCCAGCAGGGGCGGAAGCTCTGGGGCCAACGTCCTGACTTTC.